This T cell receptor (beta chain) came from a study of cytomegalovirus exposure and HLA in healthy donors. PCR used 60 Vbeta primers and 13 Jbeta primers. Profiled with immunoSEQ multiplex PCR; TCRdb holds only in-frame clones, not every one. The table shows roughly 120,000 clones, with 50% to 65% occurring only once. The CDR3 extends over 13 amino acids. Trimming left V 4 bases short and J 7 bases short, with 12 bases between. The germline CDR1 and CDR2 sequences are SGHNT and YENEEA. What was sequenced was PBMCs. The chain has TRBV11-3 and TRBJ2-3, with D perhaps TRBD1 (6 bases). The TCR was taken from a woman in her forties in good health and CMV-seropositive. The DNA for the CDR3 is TGTGCCAGCAGCTCGAGACAGGAGAATACGCAGTATTTT. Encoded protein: CASSSRQENTQYF.